The 21 T cell receptor beta chains given below trace back to one sample, sequenced in a study of blood T cell repertoires in COVID-19. Here immunoSEQ multiplex PCR was the method, and the copy in TCRdb shows in-frame clones only, minus some. The sample has 100,000 to 150,000 clones, roughly four fifths seen once; the top ten hold 2.4%. Sequencing was carried out using PBMCs or T cells enriched from blood (not recorded which). Receptor source: a man aged 40-49 years with acute COVID-19.

The rearrangement links TRBV3-1 (or the pseudogene TRBV3-2) to TRBJ1-2; tentatively, D is TRBD1 (6 bases). The CDR3 covers 16 residues. The germline V gene has CDR1 LGHDT and CDR2 YNNKEL (reference sequence). V was trimmed by 3 bases and J by 0 bases, leaving 14 bases between them. The CDR3 DNA reads as TGTGCCAGCAGCCAGAGCCTGGGGGCAGCTAACTATGGCTACACCTTC. This translates into CASSQSLGAANYGYTF.

This clone was observed a handful of times. V is TRBV5-4 and J is TRBJ2-3; tentatively, D is TRBD2 (6 bases). Trimming left V 1 base short and J 0 bases short, with 15 bases between. Germline V CDR1 and CDR2: SGHNT, YYREEE (reference sequence). CDR3 length equals 17 residues. CDR3 amino acids: CASSLSGGLRSTDTQYF. The CDR3 DNA reads TGTGCCAGCAGCTTGTCCGGGGGACTCCGAAGCACAGATACGCAGTATTTT. The full variable domain, with the rest looked up from reference TRBV5-4 and TRBJ2-3, is ETGVTQSPTHLIKTRGQQVTLRCSSQSGHNTVSWYQQALGQGPQFIFQYYREEENGRGNFPPRFSGLQFPNYSSELNVNALELDDSALYLCASSLSGGLRSTDTQYFGPGTRLTVL.

This chain uses TRBV18 with TRBJ2-5, with TRBD2 matching over 15 bases. The CDR3 totals 15 residues. Germline V gene sequence: CDR1 KGHSH, CDR2 LQKENI. With 4 bases clipped from V and 5 bases from J, the junction kept 2 bases outside the gene matches. CDR3 in DNA: TGTGCCAGCTCACTTGGACTAGCGGGAGGGGAGACCCAGTACTTC. Its translation is CASSLGLAGGETQYF.

The rearrangement uses TRBV18 and TRBJ2-5; weak D call: TRBD1 (6 bases). V gave up 3 bases and J gave up 1 base, with 12 bases separating them. Germline CDR1 KGHSH, CDR2 LQKENI. The CDR3 totals 15 residues. CDR3 sequence: CASSPLGQSQETQYF. The CDR3 DNA sequence: TGTGCCAGCTCACCCCTCGGACAGTCCCAAGAGACCCAGTACTTC.

This clone was counted a single time. This chain joins TRBV2 and TRBJ1-2, with 8 bases that match TRBD1. The CDR3 is 15 residues long. The junction had 7 bases not matched to a gene; V was cut back by 3 bases and J by 4 bases. The germline V gene has CDR1 SNHLY and CDR2 FYNNEI. CDR3 sequence: CASSEGQASIYGYTF. CDR3 bases: TGTGCCAGCAGTGAGGGACAGGCCTCCATCTATGGCTACACCTTC.

The rearrangement links TRBV6-6 to TRBJ1-1; tentatively, D is TRBD1 (6 bases). V gave up 8 bases and J gave up 3 bases, with 13 bases separating them. The CDR3 contains 13 residues. Germline CDR1 MNHNY, CDR2 SVGAGI (reference sequence). The CDR3 sequence is CASGPRQDTEAFF. CDR3 DNA sequence: TGTGCCAGCGGTCCGAGACAGGACACTGAAGCTTTCTTT.

This chain uses TRBV11-2 with TRBJ1-2; 7 bases line up with TRBD1. The V gene's germline CDR1 is SGHAT and CDR2 FQNNGV. V dropped 4 bases and J dropped 6; count of bases not matched to a gene: 2. This CDR3 comprises 12 residues. The CDR3 sequence is CASSYRGDGYTF. The CDR3 bases are TGTGCCAGCAGCTACAGGGGTGATGGCTACACCTTC.

V is TRBV4-1 and J is TRBJ2-7; D unclear. The germline V and J ends were trimmed by 1 base and 0 bases, with 13 bases remaining between them. CDR3 length equals 16 residues. Germline lookup yields CDR1 MGHRA and CDR2 YSYEKL. Here the CDR3 DNA reads TGCGCCAGCAGCCAAGCAGAAACGATCAGCTCCTACGAGCAGTACTTC. Translated: CASSQAETISSYEQYF.

The rearrangement links TRBV7-9 to TRBJ1-5, with D uncertain. The CDR3 is 14 amino acids. CDR1 and CDR2 (germline): SEHNR, FQNEAQ (reference sequence). Trimming took off 5 bases at V and 3 bases at J, with 11 bases between the two ends. CDR3 nucleotides: TGTGCCAGCAGCCCCACGGGGAACAATCAGCCCCAGCATTTT. Amino acids: CASSPTGNNQPQHF.

V and J are TRBV19 and TRBJ1-6, with 7 bases lining up with TRBD1. With 3 bases clipped from V and 6 bases from J, the junction kept 5 bases outside the gene matches. This CDR3 contains 15 residues. The germline gives CDR1 LNHDA, CDR2 SQIVND (reference sequence). As DNA, the CDR3 is TGTGCCAGTAGTATCAAACAGGGGTTTAATTCACCCCTCCACTTT. The encoded protein is CASSIKQGFNSPLHF.

The rearrangement links TRBV6-1 to TRBJ2-1, with 14 bases fitting TRBD2. Germline trimming cut 6 bases from V and 9 bases from J; bases unmatched to any gene: 7. Germline CDR1 and CDR2: MNHNS and SASEGT. The CDR3 is 15 amino acids. The chain's CDR3 is CASRDGTSGSAEQFF. Here the CDR3 DNA reads TGTGCCAGCAGGGACGGGACTAGCGGGAGTGCTGAGCAGTTCTTC.

The rearrangement joins TRBV7-9 to TRBJ2-7; the match to TRBD1 covers 9 bases. Unmatched junction bases numbered 4, after V lost 4 bases and J lost 3 bases. The CDR3 length is 14 residues. From germline, CDR1 is SEHNR and CDR2 FQNEAQ (reference sequence). Here the CDR3 DNA reads TGTGCCAGCAGCTCCGGGACAGGGTTCTACGAGCAGTACTTC. It encodes CASSSGTGFYEQYF. Drawing the rest from reference TRBV7-9 and TRBJ2-7, the complete variable domain is DTGVSQNPRHKITKRGQNVTFRCDPISEHNRLYWYRQTLGQGPEFLTYFQNEAQLEKSRLLSDRFSAERPKGSFSTLEIQRTEQGDSAMYLCASSSGTGFYEQYFGPGTRLTVT.

V usage is TRBV28 and J usage is TRBJ2-7; D perhaps matches TRBD2 (5 bases). The CDR3 consists of 14 residues. Looked up from germline, CDR1 is MDHEN and CDR2 is SYDVKM. The V gene lost 7 bases and the J gene lost 4 bases, with 17 bases spanning the gap. This CDR3 is CASTPRVEPYEQYF. The CDR3 nucleotides are TGTGCCAGCACTCCGCGGGTAGAACCGTACGAGCAGTACTTC.

This clone was seen a handful of times. The chain uses TRBV28 and TRBJ1-2, with D uncertain. CDR1 and CDR2 from the germline V gene are MDHEN and SYDVKM. The CDR3 loop spans 12 amino acids. The V end was cut by 6 bases, the J end by 3 bases, with 8 bases between. CDR3 region: CASSPLYYGYTF. In nucleotides, the CDR3 is TGTGCCAGCAGCCCCCTCTACTATGGCTACACCTTC.

This sequence joins TRBV5-3 and TRBJ1-1; D is ambiguous. TRBV5-3 is treated as an ORF (open reading frame) with a function not yet certain. V was clipped by 4 bases and J by 1 base, with 14 bases between them. The CDR3 has 15 residues. CDR3 nucleotide sequence: TGTGCCAGAAGCGATCCCCTACGGAGGAACACTGAAGCTTTCTTT. It codes for CARSDPLRRNTEAFF.

This sequence joins TRBV19 and TRBJ1-5, with D perhaps matching TRBD1 (5 bases). Germline-derived CDR1 and CDR2 are LNHDA and SQIVND (reference sequence). Trimming stripped 7 bases from V and 7 bases from J, with 20 bases between. This CDR3 has 15 residues. CDR3 in DNA: TGTGCCAGTACCGATTCAGGGAAAAGGTACCAGCCCCAGCATTTT. As protein: CASTDSGKRYQPQHF.

CDR3 sequence: CASSFPGTGELFF. Here the CDR3 DNA reads TGCGCCAGCAGCTTTCCGGGGACCGGGGAGCTGTTTTTT. The chain is built from TRBV5-1 and TRBJ2-2, with D tentatively TRBD2 (5 bases). V was trimmed by 2 bases and J by 5 bases, leaving 7 bases between them. The germline V gene encodes CDR1 SGHRS and CDR2 YFSETQ. CDR3 size: 13 residues.

The chain has TRBV6-2 or TRBV6-3 and TRBJ1-2; 10 bases line up with TRBD1. CDR3 length: 15 amino acids. V shed 5 bases and J 6 bases; nucleotides not matched to a gene: 9. CDR1 and CDR2 (germline): MNHEY, SVGEGT. The CDR3 here is CASSNWDRGSHGYTF. The CDR3, as DNA: TGTGCCAGCAGTAATTGGGACAGGGGATCCCATGGCTACACCTTC.

A note on this clone: Other DNA sequences in this specimen translate into the identical CDR3. CDR3 sequence (DNA): TGTGCCAGCAGCCAACAGATCCAAGAGACCCAGTACTTC. Its translation is CASSQQIQETQYF. The J gene is TRBJ2-5, the V gene TRBV3-1 (or the pseudogene TRBV3-2); no definite D call. CDR1 and CDR2 (germline): LGHDT, YNNKEL (reference sequence). Trimming took off 2 bases at V and 1 base at J, with 5 bases between the two ends. The length of the CDR3 is 13 residues.

V usage is TRBV9 and J usage is TRBJ2-1; 9 bases line up with TRBD2. The trim removed 0 bases at V and 9 bases at J, leaving 7 bases unmatched. The CDR3 runs to 15 residues. Germline CDR1 SGDLS, CDR2 YYNGEE. The CDR3 loop is CASSVEPSGETEQFF. The CDR3 region has the DNA TGTGCCAGCAGCGTAGAACCTAGCGGGGAAACTGAGCAGTTCTTC.

V and J are TRBV4-1 and TRBJ2-2, with D perhaps TRBD2 (5 bases). This CDR3 comprises 17 residues. Germline CDR1 is MGHRA and CDR2 is YSYEKL. Trimming stripped 3 bases from V and 4 bases from J, with 18 bases between. The CDR3 reads CASSHADLGFITGELFF. The CDR3 DNA follows: TGCGCCAGCAGCCACGCGGACTTGGGATTTATCACCGGGGAGCTGTTTTTT.